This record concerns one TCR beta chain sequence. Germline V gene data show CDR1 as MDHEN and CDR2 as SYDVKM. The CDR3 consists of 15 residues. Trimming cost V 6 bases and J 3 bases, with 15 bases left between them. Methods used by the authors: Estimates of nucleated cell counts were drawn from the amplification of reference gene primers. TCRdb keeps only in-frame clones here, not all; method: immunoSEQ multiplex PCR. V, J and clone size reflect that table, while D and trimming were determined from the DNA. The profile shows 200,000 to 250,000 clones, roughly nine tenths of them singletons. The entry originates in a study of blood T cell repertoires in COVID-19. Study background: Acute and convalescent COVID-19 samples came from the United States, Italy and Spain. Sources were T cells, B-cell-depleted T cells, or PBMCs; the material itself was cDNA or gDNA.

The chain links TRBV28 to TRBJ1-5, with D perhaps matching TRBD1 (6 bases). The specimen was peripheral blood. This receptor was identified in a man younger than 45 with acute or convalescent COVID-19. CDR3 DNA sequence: TGTGCCAGCAGGAGAGGGGGTTCCCTCAATCAGCCCCAGCATTTT. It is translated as CASRRGGSLNQPQHF.